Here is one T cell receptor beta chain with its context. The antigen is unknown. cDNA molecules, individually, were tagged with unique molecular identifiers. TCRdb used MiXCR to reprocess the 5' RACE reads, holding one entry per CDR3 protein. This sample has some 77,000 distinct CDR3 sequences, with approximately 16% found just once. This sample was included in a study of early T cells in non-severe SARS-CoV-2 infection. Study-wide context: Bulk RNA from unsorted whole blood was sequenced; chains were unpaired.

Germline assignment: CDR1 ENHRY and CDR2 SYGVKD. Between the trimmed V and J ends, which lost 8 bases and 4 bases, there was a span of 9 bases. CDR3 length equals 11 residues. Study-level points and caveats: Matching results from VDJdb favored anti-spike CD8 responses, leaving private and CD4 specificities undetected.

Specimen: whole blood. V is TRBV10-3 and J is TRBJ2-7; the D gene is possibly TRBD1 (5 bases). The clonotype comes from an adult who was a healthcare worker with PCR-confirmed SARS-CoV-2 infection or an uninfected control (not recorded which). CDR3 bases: TGTGCCATCTCTCAGGGATACGAGCAGTACTTC. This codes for CAISQGYEQYF.